Listed below are T cell receptor beta chains from one sample, sequenced in a study of cytomegalovirus exposure and HLA in healthy donors. Profiled with immunoSEQ multiplex PCR; TCRdb holds only in-frame clones, not every one. This table has under 150,000 clones, about two thirds appearing once. The sequencing sample was made of PBMCs. The receptors derive from a man aged 50-59 years in good health and CMV-seropositive. Each CDR3 is given with its conserved first and last residue. D genes are given only for firm matches. Clone size is stated in some rows and not others, as once, few, many or a class when expanded.

CDR3nt,CDR3aa,d_gene,j_gene,abundance,v_gene
TGCGCCAGCAGCTCCGAAGGAGGCGGGGAGACCCAGTACTTC,CASSSEGGGETQYF,NA,TRBJ2-5,NA,TRBV5-1
TGTGCCAGTAGTATATCGGGGTTGAACACCGGGGAGCTGTTTTTT,CASSISGLNTGELFF,NA,TRBJ2-2,NA,TRBV19
TGTGCCAGCAGCTTAGTAGATAACACCGGGGAGCTGTTTTTT,CASSLVDNTGELFF,NA,TRBJ2-2,few,TRBV7-2
TGTGCCAGCAGTTACGAAGGGGGAAGCGAGCAGTACTTC,CASSYEGGSEQYF,NA,TRBJ2-7,once,TRBV6-5
TGTGCCACCAGCAGAGAGGGGTTAGAAGGGGCGTATAGCTACACCTTC,CATSREGLEGAYSYTF,NA,TRBJ1-2,NA,TRBV15
TGTGCCAGCAGCCAAGGGCGGGTATGGTCTTTCTATGGCTACACCTTC,CASSQGRVWSFYGYTF,NA,TRBJ1-2,NA,TRBV14
TGTGCCAGCAGCCAAGTTTTGAGGGGACAGGTCACGGAAGAGACCCAGTACTTC,CASSQVLRGQVTEETQYF,TRBD1,TRBJ2-5,NA,TRBV14
TGTGCCAGCAGCTCCCCCCGAACAGGGTACCATGGCTACACCTTC,CASSSPRTGYHGYTF,NA,TRBJ1-2,NA,TRBV7-2
TGTGCCAGCGAGACAGTAGGACCGGACAATGAGCAGTTCTTC,CASETVGPDNEQFF,NA,TRBJ2-1,NA,TRBV11-3
TGTGCCAGCAGTGCCACGACAGGCCCGAACACTGAAGCTTTCTTT,CASSATTGPNTEAFF,NA,TRBJ1-1,NA,TRBV6-4
TGTGCCATCAGTGAGGACGGACTAGGAGGCTACGAGCAGTACTTC,CAISEDGLGGYEQYF,TRBD2,TRBJ2-7,NA,TRBV10-3
TGTGCCAGTACGGGGTCAAGCAATCAGCCCCAGCATTTT,CASTGSSNQPQHF,NA,TRBJ1-5,NA,TRBV6-5
TGTGCCAGCAGTGTCCAGACAGGGTATGAGCAGTTCTTC,CASSVQTGYEQFF,TRBD1,TRBJ2-1,NA,TRBV27
TGTGCCAGCAGCCCGCGGCTAGGCACAGATACGCAGTATTTT,CASSPRLGTDTQYF,NA,TRBJ2-3,NA,TRBV11-3
TGTGCCAGCAGCTTAGACAGTTCTTCTGGAAACACCATATATTTT,CASSLDSSSGNTIYF,NA,TRBJ1-3,NA,TRBV13
TGTGCCAGCAGCCTGAAAGAGTACGAGCAGTACTTC,CASSLKEYEQYF,NA,TRBJ2-7,NA,TRBV2
TGTGCCAGTAGTAAGACAGGTCACCGCCAGTTCTTC,CASSKTGHRQFF,NA,TRBJ2-1,NA,TRBV19
TGCGCCAGCAGTCAACTAGCGGGAGCCTCCTACGAGCAGTACTTC,CASSQLAGASYEQYF,TRBD2,TRBJ2-7,few,TRBV4-1
TGTGCCAGCAGTTTTCTCGGGAAGGACTATGGCTACACCTTC,CASSFLGKDYGYTF,NA,TRBJ1-2,NA,TRBV2
TGTGCCAGCACCGATTCGGGTCTCAATCAGCCCCAGCATTTT,CASTDSGLNQPQHF,NA,TRBJ1-5,NA,TRBV2
TGTGCCATCAGTGTCGGCCAAGAGACCCAGTACTTC,CAISVGQETQYF,NA,TRBJ2-5,NA,TRBV10-3
TGCGCCAGCAGCCAACCCCAGGGCTCTGGAAACACCATATATTTT,CASSQPQGSGNTIYF,NA,TRBJ1-3,NA,TRBV4-1
TGTGCCAGCAGCTACCTGATAGGCGGCCCCGGGGAGCTGTTTTTT,CASSYLIGGPGELFF,NA,TRBJ2-2,NA,TRBV5-4
TGTGCCAGCAGCCCGTCGGGGGACACTGAAGCTTTCTTT,CASSPSGDTEAFF,NA,TRBJ1-1,NA,TRBV5-4
TGTGCCAGCAGTTTACAGGGGAACACTGAAGCTTTCTTT,CASSLQGNTEAFF,NA,TRBJ1-1,NA,TRBV28
TGCGCCAGCAGCTTCGAGACTAGCGGCTCCTACGAGCAGTACTTC,CASSFETSGSYEQYF,TRBD2,TRBJ2-7,NA,TRBV5-1
TGTGCCAGCAGCCCTACAGGGTCGGTGGTGAGGGGGAATCAGCCCCAGCATTTT,CASSPTGSVVRGNQPQHF,NA,TRBJ1-5,NA,TRBV7-2
TGTGCCAGCAGTGAGAACCAGGGCTTACAGCCCCAGCATTTT,CASSENQGLQPQHF,NA,TRBJ1-5,NA,TRBV2
TGTGCCAGCAGCTCACCGGGACTCACTGAAGCTTTCTTT,CASSSPGLTEAFF,NA,TRBJ1-1,NA,TRBV7-2
TGTGCCAGCAGCTTGACAGGGGAGAATCAGCCCCAGCATTTT,CASSLTGENQPQHF,TRBD1,TRBJ1-5,NA,TRBV7-8
TGCAGCGTTGACGGCGGGAGGGTAACAGATACGCAGTATTTT,CSVDGGRVTDTQYF,TRBD2,TRBJ2-3,NA,TRBV29-1
TGTGCCAGCAGCTCCGGGACAGGGTTCTCTGAAGCTTTCTTT,CASSSGTGFSEAFF,TRBD1,TRBJ1-1,NA,TRBV7-9
TGTGCCAGCAGTTCCGGGGGGCCGGGGGAAAAACTGTTTTTT,CASSSGGPGEKLFF,NA,TRBJ1-4,NA,TRBV28
TGCGCCAGCAGCCCCTATCTGGGGGCAGGCAATCAGCCCCAGCATTTT,CASSPYLGAGNQPQHF,NA,TRBJ1-5,NA,TRBV4-1
TGTGCCAGCTCACCATCAGGGACTTACCGGGGAGACACTGAAGCTTTCTTT,CASSPSGTYRGDTEAFF,NA,TRBJ1-1,NA,TRBV18
TGTGCCAGCCAGGGGGCGGGGGAGACCCAGTACTTC,CASQGAGETQYF,TRBD1,TRBJ2-5,NA,TRBV5-4
TGTGCCAGCAGCTTGACGGTGGGCGAAAAACTGTTTTTT,CASSLTVGEKLFF,NA,TRBJ1-4,NA,TRBV7-9